The 13 T cell receptor beta chains in this list originate from one sample, sequenced in a study of cytomegalovirus exposure and HLA in healthy donors (dated by TCRdb to the late 2010s). Library construction relied on the immunoSEQ multiplex PCR assay. The multiplex PCR relied on a mix of 60 forward primers for TCR Vbeta segments and 13 reverse primers for TCR Jbeta segments. The clones in this table, taken by TCRdb from immuneACCESS, are in-frame only. Not every clone is retained; where verified, under half of the shortfall comes from an unresolved V gene, and the cause of the rest is unknown. This sample's listing comprises roughly 42,000 clones. In total, the top ten clones hold 1% to 1.5% of the sample. Specimen: PBMCs. All receptors derive from a young man in good health and CMV-seronegative.

The rearrangement uses TRBV7-2 and TRBJ2-7; possible D gene TRBD2, 6 bases. CDR1 is SGHTA, CDR2 FQGNSA, per germline. The CDR3 has 15 residues. Trimming left V 1 base short and J 0 bases short, with 10 bases between. The CDR3 coding sequence is TGTGCCAGCAGCTTAGAAGGGACTCGCTCCTACGAGCAGTACTTC. This sequence encodes CASSLEGTRSYEQYF.

The rearrangement uses TRBV5-1 and TRBJ1-2; 9 positions agree with TRBD1. This CDR3 comprises 14 residues. Germline CDR1 SGHRS, CDR2 YFSETQ. The V segment lost 0 bases and the J segment 8 bases; nucleotides outside the gene matches: 5. The CDR3 loop is CASSLGDREDGYTF. Written as DNA, the CDR3 is TGCGCCAGCAGCTTGGGGGACAGGGAGGACGGCTACACCTTC.

The chain recombines TRBV29-1 with TRBJ1-2, with a tentative D call TRBD1 (6 bases). Trimming pared 3 bases from V and 2 bases from J, leaving 13 bases between. The CDR3 sequence is 14 residues long. The V gene's germline CDR1 is SQVTM and CDR2 ANQGSEA. The CDR3 loop reads CSVELGQGNYGYTF. DNA of the CDR3: TGCAGCGTTGAGCTTGGGCAGGGGAACTATGGCTACACCTTC.

The CDR3 loop reads CASSYSAGHLNTEAFF. CDR3 in DNA: TGTGCCAGCAGTTACTCAGCGGGACACCTGAACACTGAAGCTTTCTTT. The chain carries TRBV6-5 and TRBJ1-1, with D tentatively TRBD1 (6 bases). This CDR3 is built from 16 residues. Trimming shortened V by 0 bases and J by 0 bases, and 11 bases separated the two germline ends. CDR1 is MNHEY and CDR2 is SVGAGI in the germline V gene.

This chain uses TRBV6-5 with TRBJ2-5, with 8 nucleotides matching TRBD2. The V segment lost 0 bases and the J segment 4 bases; nucleotides outside the gene matches: 4. The germline V gene has CDR1 MNHEY and CDR2 SVGAGI. The CDR3 length is 15 residues. The CDR3 protein is CASSYSIAGTETQYF. CDR3 nucleotides: TGTGCCAGCAGTTACTCGATAGCGGGAACAGAGACCCAGTACTTC.

The rearrangement links TRBV5-1 to TRBJ2-3, with 12 bases matching TRBD2. The CDR3 extends over 15 amino acids. In germline, CDR1 is SGHRS, CDR2 YFSETQ. V dropped 3 bases and J dropped 2; count of bases not matched to a gene: 1. Written as DNA, the CDR3 is TGCGCCAGCAGCTGGACTAGCGGGGCCACAGATACGCAGTATTTT. Translation gives CASSWTSGATDTQYF.

This chain joins TRBV6-5 and TRBJ2-7; 7 positions agree with TRBD2. Germline CDR1 and CDR2: MNHEY and SVGAGI. J lost 3 bases, V lost 0 bases, and 5 bases had no gene match. The CDR3 length is 15 residues. The CDR3 bases are TGTGCCAGCAGTTACTCTCGGCTAGCGGTCTACGAGCAGTACTTC. Protein sequence: CASSYSRLAVYEQYF.

V and J are TRBV2 and TRBJ2-1; 13 bases are a match to TRBD2. Germline CDR1 and CDR2: SNHLY and FYNNEI. Trimming took 5 bases from V and 8 from J; bases not matched to a gene: 9. The CDR3 sequence is 16 residues long. The CDR3 is CASSPSLAGGRHEQFF. The CDR3 DNA follows: TGTGCCAGCAGTCCTTCACTAGCGGGAGGGCGCCATGAGCAGTTCTTC.

The V and J genes are TRBV7-7 and TRBJ2-5, with a tentative D call TRBD2 (6 bases). This CDR3 spans 14 amino acids. Trimming stripped 5 bases from V and 4 bases from J, with 14 bases between. The germline gives CDR1 SSHAT, CDR2 FNYEAQ (reference sequence). The CDR3 bases are TGTGCCAGCAGCCCCAATACGGGAGCAGAGACCCAGTACTTC. Translation: CASSPNTGAETQYF.

The chain joins TRBV5-1 to TRBJ1-2, with D unresolved. Germline V gives CDR1 SGHRS, CDR2 YFSETQ. The CDR3 totals 11 residues. V was pared by 0 bases and J by 8 bases, with 5 bases between. CDR3 nucleotides: TGCGCCAGCAGCTTGGCCGGGGGCTACACCTTC. Its protein product is CASSLAGGYTF.

V usage is TRBV6-6 and J usage is TRBJ1-1; the D gene is possibly TRBD1 (6 bases). CDR1 is MNHNY and CDR2 is SVGAGI in the germline V gene (reference sequence). V was pared by 6 bases and J by 8 bases, with 19 bases between. The CDR3 extends over 14 amino acids. The CDR3 region is CASRTLAGEREAFF. In DNA form, the CDR3 reads TGTGCCAGCAGAACACTCGCAGGGGAACGGGAAGCTTTCTTT.

The V call is TRBV7-9, the J call TRBJ2-7; TRBD2 matches at 9 bases. This CDR3 is 14 amino acids long. Germline V gives CDR1 SEHNR, CDR2 FQNEAQ (reference sequence). Losses at the gene ends were 5 bases for V and 5 bases for J; bases not matched to a gene: 7. The CDR3 spells CASSQVAGGNEQYF. CDR3 bases: TGTGCCAGCAGCCAGGTGGCGGGAGGGAACGAGCAGTACTTC.

The CDR3 coding sequence is TGCGCCAGCAGCACTGGCGGATCTCCGGATGGCTACACCTTC. This encodes CASSTGGSPDGYTF. The J gene is TRBJ1-2, the V gene TRBV5-1; D call uncertain. CDR1 is SGHRS, CDR2 YFSETQ, per germline. V lost 4 bases and J lost 6, with 16 bases in between. CDR3 length equals 14 residues.